This TCR beta chain was observed in a study of blood T cell repertoires in COVID-19. As for the study in general: Sites across the United States, Italy and Spain contributed samples from acute and convalescent COVID-19. PBMCs, B-cell-depleted T cells, or T cells provided the cDNA or gDNA that made up the material.

Original analysis: Amplified reference gene primers provided the basis for estimating nucleated cell counts. Assay used: immunoSEQ multiplex PCR; TCRdb lists only in-frame clones, some missing. For V, J and clone size, that table is used; D and trimming come from the DNA. The profile covers 100,000 to 120,000 clones, with about 88% appearing a single time and approximately 3.5% taken by the ten largest. The CDR3 is 20 residues long. Germline values: CDR1 LNHDA, CDR2 SQIVND (reference sequence). V shed 3 bases, J shed 1 base, and the junction held 17 bases outside the gene matches. This chain joins TRBV19 and TRBJ2-3; 9 bases are a match to TRBD2. This TCR derives from a woman aged 45-60 years with acute or convalescent COVID-19. The sample was peripheral blood. This CDR3 is CASSIGIPGLAGVGTDTQYF. The CDR3 DNA sequence: TGTGCCAGTAGTATCGGCATACCGGGACTAGCAGGGGTGGGCACAGATACGCAGTATTTT.